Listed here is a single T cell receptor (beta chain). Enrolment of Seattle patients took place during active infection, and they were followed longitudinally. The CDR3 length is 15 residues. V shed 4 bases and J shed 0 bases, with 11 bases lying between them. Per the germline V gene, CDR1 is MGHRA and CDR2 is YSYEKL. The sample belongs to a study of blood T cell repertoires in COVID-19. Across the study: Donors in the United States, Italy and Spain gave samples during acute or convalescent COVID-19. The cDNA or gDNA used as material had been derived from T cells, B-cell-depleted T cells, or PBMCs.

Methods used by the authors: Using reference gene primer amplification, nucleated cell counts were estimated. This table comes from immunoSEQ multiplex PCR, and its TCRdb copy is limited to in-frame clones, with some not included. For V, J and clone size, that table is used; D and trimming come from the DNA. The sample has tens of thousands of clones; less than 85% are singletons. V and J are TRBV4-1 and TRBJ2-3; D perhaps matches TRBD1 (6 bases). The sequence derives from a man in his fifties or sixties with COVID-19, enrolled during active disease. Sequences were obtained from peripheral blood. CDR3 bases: TGCGCCAGCAGCCGGACAGTCTTAAGCACAGATACGCAGTATTTT. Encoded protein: CASSRTVLSTDTQYF.